The 18 T cell receptor beta chains presented below share a single source sample, sequenced in a study of tumor-infiltrating lymphocytes in primary liver carcinoma. cDNA specific to TCR beta was made from 450 to 500 ng of total RNA, with a constant-region primer employed for priming. Slightly modified ARM-PCR served as the procedure for the TCR beta libraries. These libraries came from three rounds of nested multiplex PCR. Each of the first two PCR rounds ran approximately 10 cycles with TRBV1-TRBV30 forward and C-beta reverse primers. Using its own MiXCR run on the multiplex PCR reads, TCRdb lists one record per CDR3 protein. The sample shows 85,000 to 100,000 distinct CDR3 sequences, about 70% of them seen only once. Between roughly 20 and 31 mg of unsorted bulk tissue served as the source from which RNA and DNA were co-extracted. The sequenced sample was tumor-adjacent normal liver tissue. Receptors originate from a man in his forties with primary liver carcinoma and hepatitis B virus infection.

This clonotype was recorded many times. The chain joins TRBV12-3 or TRBV12-4 to TRBJ1-4, with D uncertain. The CDR3 length is 14 residues. Trimming took 3 bases from V and 8 from J, leaving 13 bases between them. The CDR3 nucleotides read TGTGCCAGCAGTTTCAATCGTCCGGGGGAAAAACTGTTTTTT. Its translation: CASSFNRPGEKLFF.

J is TRBJ2-7 and V is TRBV5-5; perhaps TRBD2 as D (6 bases). Germline lookup yields CDR1 SGHKS and CDR2 YYEKEE (reference sequence). CDR3 length: 14 residues. The CDR3 sequence is CASGLDGDSYEQYF. CDR3 in DNA: TGTGCTAGCGGCTTGGACGGGGACTCCTACGAGCAGTACTTC.

A word on this clonotype: A much larger clone differs from this one at a single base, so this may be a read error. The chain is built from TRBV5-7 and TRBJ2-1; D not resolved. TRBV5-7 is an open reading frame, and its role is uncertain. There are 12 residues in the CDR3. Trimming removed 4 bases at V and 3 bases at J, with 5 bases between. The CDR3 DNA is TGTGCCAGCAGCAAACACTACAATGAGCAGTTCTTC. Amino acids: CASSKHYNEQFF.

On this clonotype: An end of the junction does not agree with germline; a read error may underlie this. The chain links TRBV12-3 or TRBV12-4 to TRBJ2-1; D unclear. This CDR3 is 11 amino acids long. The DNA for the CDR3 is TGTGTCAGCAGTTCTTTCCCGGATCAGTTCTTC. It translates to CVSSSFPDQFF.

This clonotype was seen a few times. The chain recombines TRBV10-3 with TRBJ2-7; 7 positions match TRBD1. The CDR3 is 16 residues long. Germline V gene data show CDR1 as ENHRY and CDR2 as SYGVKD. V trimming: 8 bases; J trimming: 1 base; junction bases outside the gene matches: 14. The CDR3 region has the DNA TGTGCCATCCGTAAAACCGGGACAGATCTTTCCTACGAGCAGTACTTC. Its translation: CAIRKTGTDLSYEQYF.

For this clonotype: A much larger clone is a single base away; this may be a read error. The rearrangement links TRBV6-5 to TRBJ2-7; 12 positions match TRBD2. J gave up 2 bases and V 4 bases, and 12 bases lay outside the gene matches. CDR3 length equals 18 residues. Germline V gives CDR1 MNHEY, CDR2 SVGAGI. The CDR3 is CASSSTPWTSGKTYEQYF. CDR3 DNA sequence: TGTGCCAGCAGTTCGACACCGTGGACTAGCGGGAAAACCTACGAGCAGTACTTC.

This clonotype was observed once. This may come from a read error, since a much larger clone is one base off. The chain has TRBV10-3 and TRBJ2-7, with D possibly matching TRBD2 (7 bases). CDR1 is ENHRY, CDR2 SYGVKD, per germline. This CDR3 is 13 amino acids long. The CDR3 sequence is CAISEDTGGEQCF. In nucleotides, the CDR3 is TGTGCCATCAGTGAGGACACGGGGGGCGAGCAGTGCTTC.

A note on this clonotype: Being one base from a much bigger clone, this may be a read error. The chain links TRBV12-3 or TRBV12-4 to TRBJ2-5, with D perhaps TRBD2 (5 bases). CDR3 length equals 13 residues. The V gene lost 8 bases and the J gene lost 5 bases, with 15 bases spanning the gap. CDR3 protein: CASHGDGEETQYF. CDR3 bases: TGTGCCAGCCACGGGGATGGAGAGGAGACCCAGTACTTC.

This clonotype counts as medium-sized. The chain couples TRBV12-3 or TRBV12-4 to TRBJ2-7; 7 bases match TRBD1. The CDR3 contains 13 residues. Trimming removed 6 bases from V and 1 base from J; junction bases left unmatched: 3. CDR3 region: CASRLGQSYEQYF. The CDR3 DNA follows: TGTGCCAGCAGACTGGGACAGTCCTACGAGCAGTACTTC.

Points on this clonotype: This may be a read error, as it is one base from a much larger clone. The chain links TRBV13 to TRBJ1-1; 9 nucleotides match TRBD1. The CDR3 has 15 residues. In germline, CDR1 is PRHDT, CDR2 FYEKMQ (reference sequence). The CDR3 DNA reads as TGTGCCAGCGATAGGGGACAGGGTGCGAACACTGAAGCTTCCTTT. Amino acid sequence: CASDRGQGANTEASF.

This clonotype has at least ten counts. CDR3 region: CASSSPSLVRLLLYEQYF. The CDR3 DNA reads TGCGCCAGCAGCTCCCCATCCCTGGTAAGGCTCCTTCTTTACGAGCAGTACTTC. The chain carries TRBV5-1 and TRBJ2-7; D remains ambiguous. CDR1 and CDR2 (germline): SGHRS, YFSETQ. The length of the CDR3 is 18 residues. The V end lost 3 bases, the J end lost 4 bases, and 26 bases lay between the germline ends.

The rearrangement joins TRBV12-3 or TRBV12-4 to TRBJ1-2; D gene ambiguous. V was cut by 3 bases and J by 4 bases, with 18 bases left in between. The CDR3 is made up of 16 amino acids. DNA of the CDR3: TGTGCCAGCAGTTTCTCCATTGGACCCGAATTCTATGGCTACACCTTC. Amino acids: CASSFSIGPEFYGYTF.

About this clonotype itself: Lacking the conserved final phenylalanine or tryptophan, this CDR3 likely reflects a read error. It is unclear where the CDR3 begins or ends on the DNA, so no DNA is shown, and the CDR3 is as TCRdb lists it. The CDR3 reads CASSFGLGLAGTSYNEQFS. The chain is built from TRBV11-1 and TRBJ2-1; the table calls TRBD2, which could not be checked here. The CDR3 is 19 amino acids long, termini counted. Germline assignment: CDR1 SGHAT and CDR2 FQDESV (reference sequence).

On this clonotype itself: This is likely a read error, given that the CDR3 carries no conserved phenylalanine or tryptophan at its end. The V and J genes are TRBV29-1 and TRBJ2-5; D is perhaps TRBD1 (5 bases). Germline CDR1 reads SQVTM; CDR2 reads ANQGSEA. CDR3 size: 13 residues. V was shortened by 3 bases and J by 4 bases, with 12 bases between the two germline ends. CDR3 sequence reads: CSVEGLNRETQYC. The CDR3 nucleotides read TGCAGCGTTGAGGGGCTTAACAGAGAGACCCAGTACTGC.

The chain recombines TRBV11-2 with TRBJ2-1, with a weak D call TRBD1 (5 bases). Trimming pared 7 bases from V and 5 bases from J, leaving 15 bases between. CDR3 length: 14 amino acids. The germline CDR1 and CDR2 sequences are SGHAT and FQNNGV. This CDR3 is CASTNEQANNEQFF. The CDR3 DNA is TGTGCCAGCACCAATGAACAGGCAAACAATGAGCAGTTCTTC. The full variable domain, its missing parts supplied by reference TRBV11-2 and TRBJ2-1, is EAGVAQSPRYKIIEKRQSVAFWCNPISGHATLYWYQQILGQGPKLLIQFQNNGVVDDSQLPKDRFSAERLKGVDSTLKIQPAKLEDSAVYLCASTNEQANNEQFFGPGTRLTVL.

This clonotype is categorized as medium-sized. The chain has TRBV11-2 and TRBJ2-1, with a possible D match to TRBD2 (5 bases). CDR1 and CDR2 (germline): SGHAT, FQNNGV. This CDR3 comprises 15 residues. V was clipped by 1 base and J by 0 bases, with 7 bases between them. The CDR3 DNA sequence: TGTGCCAGCAGCTTAGCGGGGAGCTCCTACAATGAGCAGTTCTTC. Its protein is CASSLAGSSYNEQFF.

Note on this clonotype: Germline and junction disagree at one end, which may indicate a read error. The chain has TRBV11-2 and TRBJ1-2, with D unresolved. CDR1 is SGHAT and CDR2 is FQNNGV in the germline V gene. The CDR3 extends over 15 amino acids. The CDR3 loop reads CASSLEVAENYGYTF. The CDR3 coding sequence is TGTGCCAGCAGCTTAGAGGTAGCCGAAAACTATGGTTACACCTTC.

V and J are TRBV4-2 and TRBJ2-1; D may match TRBD1 or TRBD2 (5 bases each). Germline lookup yields CDR1 LGHNA and CDR2 YNFKEQ. Trimming took 6 bases from V and 8 from J, leaving 23 bases between them. This CDR3 has 16 amino acids. The CDR3 loop is CASRIGLGGPWDEQFF. The CDR3 DNA is TGTGCCAGCAGGATCGGGCTTGGGGGTCCCTGGGATGAGCAGTTCTTC.